This passage covers 22 T cell receptor beta chains from one sample sequenced in a study of blood T cell repertoires in COVID-19. Measured with immunoSEQ multiplex PCR; TCRdb has only the in-frame clones, and not every one. The profile covers 110,000 to 150,000 clones, with around 84% appearing a single time and more than 5% taken by the ten largest. Sequencing was carried out using peripheral blood. These receptors were obtained from a human donor in a cohort sampled during active COVID-19.

The chain combines TRBV28 with TRBJ2-4, with 7 bases matching TRBD1. In germline, CDR1 is MDHEN, CDR2 SYDVKM. V lost 7 bases and J lost 7; bases outside the gene matches: 4. The CDR3 consists of 12 residues. The chain's CDR3 is CASTQQGNIQYF. CDR3 nucleotide sequence: TGTGCCAGCACCCAACAGGGGAACATTCAGTACTTC.

The rearrangement links TRBV4-2 to TRBJ1-1, with D hard to call. Per the germline V gene, CDR1 is LGHNA and CDR2 is YNFKEQ. The CDR3 extends over 14 amino acids. V lost 0 bases and J 5 bases, leaving 10 bases between the germline ends. The CDR3: CASSQDYVGTEAFF. As DNA, the CDR3 is TGTGCCAGCAGCCAAGATTATGTCGGTACTGAAGCTTTCTTT.

V gene TRBV18 combines with J gene TRBJ2-2; tentative D call: TRBD1 (5 bases). Trimming left V 3 bases short and J 4 bases short, with 15 bases between. From germline, CDR1 is KGHSH and CDR2 LQKENI. The CDR3 is made up of 16 amino acids. Written as DNA, the CDR3 is TGTGCCAGCTCACCTTTGGACACCACCTTCACCGGGGAGCTGTTTTTT. This codes for CASSPLDTTFTGELFF.

This clone was found once. The chain has TRBV28 and TRBJ2-7; no clear D. Germline V gene data show CDR1 as MDHEN and CDR2 as SYDVKM. Deletions cut 9 bases from V and 3 bases from J, with 12 bases between. The CDR3 runs to 12 residues. This chain's CDR3 is CASARRGYEQYF. The CDR3, as DNA: TGTGCCAGTGCTAGGAGAGGCTACGAGCAGTACTTC.

The table lists this clone with a count of one. CDR3: CASSPGRDGDRETQYF. The CDR3, as DNA: TGTGCCAGCAGTCCCGGGAGGGACGGGGATAGAGAGACCCAGTACTTC. The chain has TRBV6-4 and TRBJ2-5; 8 bases align to TRBD2. The germline gives CDR1 MRHNA, CDR2 SNTAGT. The trim removed 5 bases at V and 4 bases at J, leaving 12 bases unmatched. The CDR3 spans 16 residues.

The chain couples TRBV10-3 to TRBJ1-2; D is uncertain. The V end lost 0 bases, the J end lost 7 bases, and 12 bases lay between the germline ends. The germline gives CDR1 ENHRY, CDR2 SYGVKD. The CDR3 spans 14 residues. CDR3: CAISESGGGTGYTF. Written as DNA, the CDR3 is TGTGCCATCAGTGAGTCGGGAGGCGGTACTGGCTACACCTTC.

The rearrangement uses TRBV5-4 and TRBJ2-1; 9 bases line up with TRBD1. The CDR3 covers 19 residues. After removal of 0 bases from V and 4 bases from J, the junction contained 14 bases not matched to a gene. Germline CDR1 and CDR2: SGHNT and YYREEE (reference sequence). This CDR3 reads CASSLVVIMGQGNYNEQFF. As DNA, the CDR3 is TGTGCCAGCAGCTTGGTCGTTATTATGGGACAGGGCAATTACAATGAGCAGTTCTTC.

The J gene is TRBJ2-3, the V gene TRBV5-4; the match to TRBD2 covers 10 bases. Trimming removed 6 bases from V and 0 bases from J; junction bases left unmatched: 4. The germline gives CDR1 SGHNT, CDR2 YYREEE (reference sequence). The CDR3 loop spans 15 amino acids. The CDR3 DNA reads TGTGCCAGCAAGGAGCGGGGGGGCAGCACAGATACGCAGTATTTT. Translated: CASKERGGSTDTQYF.

This clone has a handful of counts. The chain is built from TRBV12-3 or TRBV12-4 and TRBJ1-2; 7 bases map to TRBD1. V trimming: 4 bases; J trimming: 8 bases; junction bases outside the gene matches: 7. The CDR3 runs to 13 residues. The CDR3 reads CASSSPQGVGYTF. CDR3 bases: TGTGCCAGCAGTTCCCCCCAGGGGGTGGGCTACACCTTC.

The V call is TRBV28, the J call TRBJ1-2; D gene uncertain. Trimming left V 2 bases short and J 4 bases short, with 11 bases between. The CDR3 loop spans 14 amino acids. Germline V gene sequence: CDR1 MDHEN, CDR2 SYDVKM. The CDR3 nucleotides are TGTGCCAGCAGTTTAAGTCGTGGACTCTATGGCTACACCTTC. Amino acids: CASSLSRGLYGYTF.

The gene calls are TRBV30 and TRBJ2-1, with no clear D. Germline CDR1 GTSNPN, CDR2 SVGIG (reference sequence). This CDR3 has 11 amino acids. V gave up 4 bases and J gave up 6 bases, with 7 bases separating them. DNA for the CDR3: TGTGCCTGGAAATACGGCAATGAGCAGTTCTTC. Its translation: CAWKYGNEQFF. Variable domain in full (rest from reference TRBV30 and TRBJ2-1): SQTIHQWPATLVQPVGSPLSLECTVEGTSNPNLYWYRQAAGRGLQLLFYSVGIGQISSEVPQNLSASRPQDRQFILSSKKLLLSDSGFYLCAWKYGNEQFFGPGTRLTVL.

This sequence joins TRBV5-6 and TRBJ1-6; no definite D call. Trimming pared 1 base from V and 7 bases from J, leaving 9 bases between. The germline CDR1 and CDR2 sequences are SGHDT and YYEEEE. The CDR3 covers 14 residues. CDR3: CASSLRRVNSPLHF. The CDR3 nucleotides are TGTGCCAGCAGCTTGCGACGGGTAAATTCACCCCTCCACTTT. Based on the CDR3 plus reference TRBV5-6 and TRBJ1-6, the full variable domain is DAGVTQSPTHLIKTRGQQVTLRCSPKSGHDTVSWYQQALGQGPQFIFQYYEEEERQRGNFPDRFSGHQFPNYSSELNVNALLLGDSALYLCASSLRRVNSPLHFGNGTRLTVT.

The chain links TRBV9 to TRBJ2-5, with D perhaps TRBD1 (5 bases). The germline V gene encodes CDR1 SGDLS and CDR2 YYNGEE. V lost 1 base, J lost 5 bases, and 12 bases lay in between. The CDR3 sequence is 14 residues long. The chain's CDR3 is CASSVQGGSETQYF. CDR3 sequence (DNA): TGTGCCAGCAGCGTACAGGGCGGATCGGAGACCCAGTACTTC.

The chain combines TRBV15 with TRBJ2-3; perhaps TRBD2 as D (7 bases). The CDR3 is made up of 17 amino acids. The germline V gene has CDR1 LNHNV and CDR2 YYDKDF (reference sequence). V lost 5 bases, J lost 5 bases, and 23 bases lay in between. The CDR3 loop reads CATSPRGAALPLDTQYF. In DNA form, the CDR3 reads TGTGCCACCAGCCCCCGGGGGGCCGCCCTCCCCTTAGATACGCAGTATTTT.

This clone was observed many times. V gene TRBV20-1 combines with J gene TRBJ1-2; D is uncertain. Looked up from germline, CDR1 is DFQATT and CDR2 is SNEGSKA (reference sequence). V shed 3 bases and J shed 1 base, with 12 bases lying between them. There are 14 residues in the CDR3. CDR3 residues: CSASQNGINYGYTF. CDR3 nucleotides: TGCAGTGCTAGTCAAAACGGGATTAACTATGGCTACACCTTC.

The chain employs TRBV6-7 and TRBJ1-4; TRBD1 might be the D (6 bases). TRBV6-7 is labeled an ORF, and its function is uncertain. The germline V and J ends were trimmed by 4 bases and 5 bases, with 17 bases remaining between them. This CDR3 comprises 16 residues. The CDR3: CASSSTGTRQNEKLFF. The CDR3 coding sequence is TGTGCCAGCAGTTCCACCGGGACACGACAAAATGAAAAACTGTTTTTT.

V gene TRBV23-1 combines with J gene TRBJ1-5; 7 positions match TRBD1. TRBV23-1 has ORF status, its function being uncertain. The ends lost 0 bases at V and 10 bases at J; junction bases unmatched: 12. This CDR3 has 16 residues. The CDR3 region is CASSQSVTGARNPQHF. Written as DNA, the CDR3 is TGCGCCAGCAGTCAATCGGTCACAGGGGCCCGCAATCCCCAGCATTTT.

Turning to this clone: The same CDR3 also results from other DNA sequences found in this sample. The V and J genes are TRBV5-6 and TRBJ2-2; 10 nucleotides match TRBD2. The CDR3 extends over 16 amino acids. Germline loops: CDR1 SGHDT, CDR2 YYEEEE. Trimming removed 1 base from V and 4 bases from J; junction bases left unmatched: 4. CDR3 sequence: CASSLLLAGATGELFF. The CDR3, as DNA: TGTGCCAGCAGCTTGCTTCTAGCGGGGGCCACCGGGGAGCTGTTTTTT. Variable domain in full (rest from reference TRBV5-6 and TRBJ2-2): DAGVTQSPTHLIKTRGQQVTLRCSPKSGHDTVSWYQQALGQGPQFIFQYYEEEERQRGNFPDRFSGHQFPNYSSELNVNALLLGDSALYLCASSLLLAGATGELFFGEGSRLTVL.

V is TRBV28 and J is TRBJ1-2; weak D call: TRBD1 (6 bases). CDR3 length equals 13 residues. Trimming removed 2 bases from V and 8 bases from J, with 12 bases in between. CDR1 is MDHEN and CDR2 is SYDVKM in the germline V gene. CDR3 protein: CASSLQQGVGYTF. DNA for the CDR3: TGTGCCAGCAGTTTACAACAGGGAGTAGGCTACACCTTC.

This chain connects TRBV5-4 to TRBJ1-5, with D hard to call. This CDR3 has 13 amino acids. Trimming removed 0 bases from V and 6 bases from J, with 7 bases in between. Per germline, CDR1 SGHNT and CDR2 YYREEE (reference sequence). CDR3 sequence (DNA): TGTGCCAGCAGCTTGGCGGGGTTTCAGCCCCAGCATTTT. Protein sequence: CASSLAGFQPQHF.

This clone was detected ten times or more. The chain has TRBV28 and TRBJ2-5; maybe TRBD1 (6 bases). V lost 4 bases, J lost 7 bases, and 16 bases lay in between. Looked up from germline, CDR1 is MDHEN and CDR2 is SYDVKM. The CDR3 is made up of 14 amino acids. The CDR3: CASSYSGQRGTQYF. Here the CDR3 DNA reads TGTGCCAGCAGTTACTCCGGACAGAGAGGGACCCAGTACTTC.

This rearrangement joins TRBV28 to TRBJ1-1; a weak D match, TRBD1 (5 bases). Trimming removed 8 bases at V and 3 bases at J, with 13 bases between. The CDR3 has 13 residues. The germline V gene has CDR1 MDHEN and CDR2 SYDVKM. The CDR3 is CASHIAGDTEAFF. Here the CDR3 DNA reads TGTGCCAGCCATATAGCGGGGGACACTGAAGCTTTCTTT.